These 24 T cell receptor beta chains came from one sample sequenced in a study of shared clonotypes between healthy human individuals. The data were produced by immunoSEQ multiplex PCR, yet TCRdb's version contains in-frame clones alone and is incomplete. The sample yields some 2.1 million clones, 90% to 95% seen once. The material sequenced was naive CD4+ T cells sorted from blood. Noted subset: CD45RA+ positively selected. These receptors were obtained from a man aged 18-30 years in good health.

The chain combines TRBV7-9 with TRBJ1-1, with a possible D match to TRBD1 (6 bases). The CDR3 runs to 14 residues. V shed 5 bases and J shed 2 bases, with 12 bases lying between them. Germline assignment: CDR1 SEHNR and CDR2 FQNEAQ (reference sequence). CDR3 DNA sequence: TGTGCCAGCAGCCCTACAGGGATTAACACTGAAGCTTTCTTT. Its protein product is CASSPTGINTEAFF. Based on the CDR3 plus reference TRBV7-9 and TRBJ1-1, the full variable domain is DTGVSQNPRHKITKRGQNVTFRCDPISEHNRLYWYRQTLGQGPEFLTYFQNEAQLEKSRLLSDRFSAERPKGSFSTLEIQRTEQGDSAMYLCASSPTGINTEAFFGQGTRLTVV.

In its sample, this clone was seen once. In nucleotides, the CDR3 is TGTGCCAGCAGCACGAGCGACAGGGGGCGGGCTTCACCCCTCCACTTT. Residues: CASSTSDRGRASPLHF. The chain carries TRBV5-4 and TRBJ1-6; 10 bases agree with TRBD1. The CDR3 runs to 16 residues. Germline V gene data show CDR1 as SGHNT and CDR2 as YYREEE (reference sequence). The V and J ends lost 4 bases and 9 bases, in that order; junction bases with no gene match: 10.

CDR3 nucleotide sequence: TGTGCCACCAGCAGTGTTGGACCTGAAGCTTTCTTT. This encodes CATSSVGPEAFF. The chain is built from TRBV15 and TRBJ1-1, with unresolved D. The CDR3 consists of 12 residues. Germline V gives CDR1 LNHNV, CDR2 YYDKDF (reference sequence). The ends were cut back, 3 bases at V and 6 bases at J, with 8 bases in the middle. The full variable domain, completed using reference TRBV15 and TRBJ1-1, is DAMVIQNPRYQVTQFGKPVTLSCSQTLNHNVMYWYQQKSSQAPKLLFHYYDKDFNNEADTPDNFQSRRPNTSFCFLDIRSPGLGDTAMYLCATSSVGPEAFFGQGTRLTVV.

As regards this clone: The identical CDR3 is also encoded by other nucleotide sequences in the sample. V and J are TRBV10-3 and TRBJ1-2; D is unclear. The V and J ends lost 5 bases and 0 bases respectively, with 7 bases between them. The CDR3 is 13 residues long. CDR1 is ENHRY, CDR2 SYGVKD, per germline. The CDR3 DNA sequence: TGTGCCATCAGTCGGGATTCTAACTATGGCTACACCTTC. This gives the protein CAISRDSNYGYTF.

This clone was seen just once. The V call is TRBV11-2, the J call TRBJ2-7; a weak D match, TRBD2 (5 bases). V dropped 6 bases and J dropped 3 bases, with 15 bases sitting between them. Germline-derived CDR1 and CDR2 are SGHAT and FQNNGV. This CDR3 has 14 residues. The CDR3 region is CASSIPGRRYEQYF. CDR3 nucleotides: TGTGCCAGCAGTATCCCGGGAAGACGCTACGAGCAGTACTTC. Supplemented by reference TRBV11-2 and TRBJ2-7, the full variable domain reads EAGVAQSPRYKIIEKRQSVAFWCNPISGHATLYWYQQILGQGPKLLIQFQNNGVVDDSQLPKDRFSAERLKGVDSTLKIQPAKLEDSAVYLCASSIPGRRYEQYFGPGTRLTVT.

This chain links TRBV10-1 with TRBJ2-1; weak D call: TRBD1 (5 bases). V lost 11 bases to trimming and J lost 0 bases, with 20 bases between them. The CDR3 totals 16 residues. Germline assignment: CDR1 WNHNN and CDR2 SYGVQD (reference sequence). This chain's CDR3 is CAGHPPPTSSYNEQFF. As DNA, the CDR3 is TGCGCCGGACACCCCCCTCCCACCAGCTCCTACAATGAGCAGTTCTTC.

The CDR3 protein is CASRLRRTDEQFF. The CDR3 nucleotides are TGTGCCAGCAGACTTCGGCGGACGGATGAGCAGTTCTTC. The V call is TRBV7-9, the J call TRBJ2-1, with D uncertain. The CDR3 runs to 13 residues. Germline V gives CDR1 SEHNR, CDR2 FQNEAQ (reference sequence). V lost 6 bases to trimming and J lost 8 bases, with 14 bases between them.

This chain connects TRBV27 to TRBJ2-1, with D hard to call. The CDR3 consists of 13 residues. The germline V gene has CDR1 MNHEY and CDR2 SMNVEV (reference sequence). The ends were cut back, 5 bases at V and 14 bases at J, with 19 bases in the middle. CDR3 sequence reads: CASSGVNDKKKFF. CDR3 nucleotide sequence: TGTGCCAGCAGTGGAGTAAATGACAAAAAGAAGTTCTTC.

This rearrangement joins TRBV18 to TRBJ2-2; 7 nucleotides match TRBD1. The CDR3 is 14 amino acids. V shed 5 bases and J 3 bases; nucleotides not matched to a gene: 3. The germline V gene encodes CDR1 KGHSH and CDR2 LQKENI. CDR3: CASSWGQHTGELFF. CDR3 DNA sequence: TGTGCCAGCTCATGGGGACAGCACACCGGGGAGCTGTTTTTT.

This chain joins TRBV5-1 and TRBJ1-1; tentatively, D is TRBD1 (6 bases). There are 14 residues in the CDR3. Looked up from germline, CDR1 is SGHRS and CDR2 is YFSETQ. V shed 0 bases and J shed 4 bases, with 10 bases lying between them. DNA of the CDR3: TGCGCCAGCAGCTTGGGGGCAGGGGTCACTGAAGCTTTCTTT. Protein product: CASSLGAGVTEAFF.

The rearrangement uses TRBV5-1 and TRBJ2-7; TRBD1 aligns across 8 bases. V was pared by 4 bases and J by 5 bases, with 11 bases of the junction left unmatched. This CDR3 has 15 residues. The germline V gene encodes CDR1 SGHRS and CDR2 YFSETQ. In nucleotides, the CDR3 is TGCGCCAGCAGCCCCCATCCGACAGGGGAGCACGAGCAGTACTTC. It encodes CASSPHPTGEHEQYF.

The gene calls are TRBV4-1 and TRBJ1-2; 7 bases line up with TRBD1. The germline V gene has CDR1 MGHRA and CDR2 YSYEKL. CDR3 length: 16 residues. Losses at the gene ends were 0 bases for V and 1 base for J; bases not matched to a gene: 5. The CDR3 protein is CASSQDPGGNNYGYTF. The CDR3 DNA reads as TGCGCCAGCAGCCAAGACCCAGGGGGGAATAACTATGGCTACACCTTC.

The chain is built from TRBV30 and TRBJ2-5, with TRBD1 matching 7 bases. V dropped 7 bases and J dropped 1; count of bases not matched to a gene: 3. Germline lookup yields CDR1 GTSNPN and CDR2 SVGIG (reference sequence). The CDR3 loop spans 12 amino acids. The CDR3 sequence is CAFNRGQETQYF. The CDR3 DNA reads TGTGCCTTTAACAGGGGCCAAGAGACCCAGTACTTC.

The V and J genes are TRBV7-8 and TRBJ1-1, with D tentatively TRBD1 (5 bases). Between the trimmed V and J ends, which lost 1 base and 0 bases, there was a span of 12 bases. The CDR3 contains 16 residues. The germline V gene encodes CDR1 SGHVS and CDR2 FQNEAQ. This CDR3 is CASSLGAKGMNTEAFF. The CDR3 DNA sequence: TGTGCCAGCAGCTTAGGGGCAAAGGGGATGAACACTGAAGCTTTCTTT. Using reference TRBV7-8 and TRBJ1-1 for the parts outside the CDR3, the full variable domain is GAGVSQSPRYKVAKRGQDVALRCDPISGHVSLFWYQQALGQGPEFLTYFQNEAQLDKSGLPSDRFFAERPEGSVSTLKIQRTQQEDSAVYLCASSLGAKGMNTEAFFGQGTRLTVV.

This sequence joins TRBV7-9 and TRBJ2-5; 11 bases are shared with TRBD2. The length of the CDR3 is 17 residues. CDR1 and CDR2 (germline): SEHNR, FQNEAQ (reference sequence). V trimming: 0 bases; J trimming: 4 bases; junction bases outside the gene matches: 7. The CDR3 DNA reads TGTGCCAGCAGCTTAGCACTAGCGGGAGTATTGTCAGAGACCCAGTACTTC. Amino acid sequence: CASSLALAGVLSETQYF.

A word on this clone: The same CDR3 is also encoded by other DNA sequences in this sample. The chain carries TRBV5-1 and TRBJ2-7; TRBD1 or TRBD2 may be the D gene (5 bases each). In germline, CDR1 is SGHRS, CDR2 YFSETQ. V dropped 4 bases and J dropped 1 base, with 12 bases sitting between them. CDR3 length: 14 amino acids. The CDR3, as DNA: TGCGCCAGCAGCCCGGGACGGTCGTCCTACGAGCAGTACTTC. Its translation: CASSPGRSSYEQYF.

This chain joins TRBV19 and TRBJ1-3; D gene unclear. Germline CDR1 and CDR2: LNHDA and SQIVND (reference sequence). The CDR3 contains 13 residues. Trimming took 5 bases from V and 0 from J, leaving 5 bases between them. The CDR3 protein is CASSLTSGNTIYF. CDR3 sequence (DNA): TGTGCCAGTAGTCTCACCTCTGGAAACACCATATATTTT.

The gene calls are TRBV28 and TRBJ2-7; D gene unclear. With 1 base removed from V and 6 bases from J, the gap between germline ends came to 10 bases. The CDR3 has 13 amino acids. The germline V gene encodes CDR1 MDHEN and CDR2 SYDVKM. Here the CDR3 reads CASSLSQIREQYF. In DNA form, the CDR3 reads TGTGCCAGCAGTTTATCCCAGATCCGCGAGCAGTACTTC.

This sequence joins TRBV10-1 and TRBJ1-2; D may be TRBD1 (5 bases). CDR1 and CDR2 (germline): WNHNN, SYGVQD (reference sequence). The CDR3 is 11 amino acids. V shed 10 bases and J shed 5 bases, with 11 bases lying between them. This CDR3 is CAINRRYGYTF. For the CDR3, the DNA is TGCGCCATCAACAGGAGGTATGGCTACACCTTC.

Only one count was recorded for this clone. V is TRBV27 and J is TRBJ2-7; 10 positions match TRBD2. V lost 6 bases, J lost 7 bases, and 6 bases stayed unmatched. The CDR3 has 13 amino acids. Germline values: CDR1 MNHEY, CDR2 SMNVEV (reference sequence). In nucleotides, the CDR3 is TGTGCCAGCAGAGGGCTAGCGGGAGAAGAGCAGTACTTC. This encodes CASRGLAGEEQYF.

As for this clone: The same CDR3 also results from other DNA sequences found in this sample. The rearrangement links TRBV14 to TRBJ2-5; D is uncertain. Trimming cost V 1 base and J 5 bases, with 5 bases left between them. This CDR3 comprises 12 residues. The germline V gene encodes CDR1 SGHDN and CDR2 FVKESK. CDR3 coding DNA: TGTGCCAGCAGCCAAGTCCAGGAGACCCAGTACTTC. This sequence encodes CASSQVQETQYF.

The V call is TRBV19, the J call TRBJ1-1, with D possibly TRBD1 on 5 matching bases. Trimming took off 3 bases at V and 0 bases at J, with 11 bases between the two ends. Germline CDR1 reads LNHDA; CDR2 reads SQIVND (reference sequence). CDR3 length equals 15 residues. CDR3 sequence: CASSMWGRLNTEAFF. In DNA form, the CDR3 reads TGTGCCAGTAGTATGTGGGGCAGGTTGAACACTGAAGCTTTCTTT.

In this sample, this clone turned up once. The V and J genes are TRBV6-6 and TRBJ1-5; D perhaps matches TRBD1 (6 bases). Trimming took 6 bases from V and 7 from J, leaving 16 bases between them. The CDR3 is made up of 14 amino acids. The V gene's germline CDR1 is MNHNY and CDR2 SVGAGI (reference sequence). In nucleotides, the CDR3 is TGTGCCAGCAGCCCCCAGGGGAGCTGGCAGCCCCAGCATTTT. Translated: CASSPQGSWQPQHF.

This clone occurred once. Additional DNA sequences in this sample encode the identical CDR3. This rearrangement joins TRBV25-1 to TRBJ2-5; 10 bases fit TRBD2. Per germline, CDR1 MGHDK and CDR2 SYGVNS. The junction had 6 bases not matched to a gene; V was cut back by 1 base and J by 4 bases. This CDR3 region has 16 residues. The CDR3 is CASSELGLAGAETQYF. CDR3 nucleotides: TGTGCCAGCAGTGAATTAGGGCTAGCGGGAGCAGAGACCCAGTACTTC.